These 25 T cell receptor beta chains were all obtained from the same sample, sequenced in a study of blood T cells in healthy people across ages. A second PCR, run for about 6 to 12 cycles, used a sample-barcoded 5' primer plus a J-beta primer mix. In TCRdb, the 5' RACE reads were re-called with MiXCR into one record per CDR3 protein. This sample has 1.5 million or so distinct CDR3 sequences, with approximately 42% found just once. Input material: blood. Every receptor here comes from a woman aged 18 to 35 in good health.

The chain has TRBV11-2 and TRBJ2-1; no definite D call. This CDR3 is built from 13 residues. V dropped 4 bases and J dropped 7 bases, with 11 bases sitting between them. Germline V gene data show CDR1 as SGHAT and CDR2 as FQNNGV. The CDR3 nucleotides read TGTGCCAGCAGCTCTGTTACGTTGAATGAGCAGTTCTTC. As protein: CASSSVTLNEQFF.

This clonotype was counted only a few times. V is TRBV7-2 and J is TRBJ2-7, with a weak D call TRBD1 (5 bases). The CDR3 has 15 residues. V dropped 1 base and J dropped 3 bases, with 13 bases sitting between them. The V gene's germline CDR1 is SGHTA and CDR2 FQGNSA. The CDR3 is CASSLVQGKNYEQYF. As DNA, the CDR3 is TGTGCCAGCAGCTTAGTCCAGGGAAAGAACTACGAGCAGTACTTC.

V gene TRBV5-6 combines with J gene TRBJ2-1; the match to TRBD2 covers 11 bases. The junction had 9 bases not matched to a gene; V was cut back by 4 bases and J by 6 bases. The CDR3 is 16 residues long. Germline V lookup: CDR1 SGHDT, CDR2 YYEEEE. CDR3: CASSLRPSGGTNEQFF. For the CDR3, the DNA is TGTGCCAGCAGCCTAAGACCTAGCGGGGGGACCAATGAGCAGTTCTTC.

The rearrangement links TRBV6-6 to TRBJ2-3, with TRBD2 identical over 7 bases. The V gene's germline CDR1 is MNHNY and CDR2 SVGAGI (reference sequence). This CDR3 comprises 15 residues. The trim removed 8 bases at V and 1 base at J, leaving 9 bases unmatched. The chain's CDR3 is CASRSLARRTDTQYF. Written as DNA, the CDR3 is TGTGCCAGCCGTTCACTAGCGCGACGCACAGATACGCAGTATTTT.

This clonotype was detected only a few times. V and J are TRBV4-3 and TRBJ2-7; weak D call: TRBD2 (5 bases). The CDR3 is 17 amino acids. Trimming left V 1 base short and J 4 bases short, with 20 bases between. Germline CDR1 and CDR2: LGHNA and YSLEER. CDR3 sequence reads: CASSQVVLAGRSYEQYF. CDR3 bases: TGCGCCAGCAGCCAAGTCGTTCTAGCCGGGCGTTCTTACGAGCAGTACTTC.

The table lists this clonotype with a few counts. This chain links TRBV6-1 with TRBJ2-4; the D gene is possibly TRBD2 (5 bases). The end of the DNA fits TRBJ2-7 better, so the J call may be wrong. CDR3 size: 14 residues. Germline lookup yields CDR1 MNHNS and CDR2 SASEGT. The CDR3 here is CASDPRDGSYEQYF. The CDR3, as DNA: TGTGCCAGCGATCCCCGGGATGGTAGCTACGAGCAGTACTTC.

The J gene is TRBJ2-1, the V gene TRBV7-3; TRBD1 agrees at 10 bases. V lost 5 bases, J lost 5 bases, and 6 bases stayed unmatched. Germline V gene sequence: CDR1 SGHTA, CDR2 FQGTGA. This CDR3 contains 15 residues. CDR3 region: CASSPGTGVNNEQFF. CDR3 sequence (DNA): TGTGCCAGCAGCCCCGGGACAGGGGTGAACAATGAGCAGTTCTTC.

This clonotype was found a few times. The CDR3 DNA reads as TGCAGCGTGGCCCGGACAGGCCCCACAGATACGCAGTATTTT. As protein: CSVARTGPTDTQYF. This chain uses TRBV29-1 with TRBJ2-3, with 7 positions matching TRBD1. The CDR3 spans 14 residues. V dropped 6 bases and J dropped 2; count of bases not matched to a gene: 8. CDR1 is SQVTM, CDR2 ANQGSEA, per germline.

This clonotype was observed a handful of times. V is TRBV20-1 and J is TRBJ2-1; D is undetermined. Between the trimmed V and J ends, which lost 3 bases and 2 bases, there was a span of 11 bases. The CDR3 sequence is 14 residues long. CDR1 is DFQATT and CDR2 is SNEGSKA in the germline V gene (reference sequence). The CDR3 DNA reads TGCAGTGCTAGTCGTAGGGTCACCTACAATGAGCAGTTCTTC. Translated: CSASRRVTYNEQFF.

The genes are TRBV5-1 and TRBJ1-5; no clear D gene. The CDR3 extends over 13 amino acids. The V gene lost 4 bases and the J gene lost 4 bases, with 9 bases spanning the gap. The V gene's germline CDR1 is SGHRS and CDR2 YFSETQ. CDR3 sequence reads: CASSPDANQPQHF. Written as DNA, the CDR3 is TGCGCCAGCAGCCCGGACGCAAATCAGCCCCAGCATTTT.

This chain uses TRBV27 with TRBJ1-1, with D possibly being TRBD1 (6 bases). Trimming left V 5 bases short and J 4 bases short, with 14 bases between. The CDR3 has 14 amino acids. From germline, CDR1 is MNHEY and CDR2 SMNVEV (reference sequence). CDR3 region: CASSTTGSFTEAFF. Written as DNA, the CDR3 is TGTGCCAGCAGTACTACAGGGTCGTTCACTGAAGCTTTCTTT.

This clonotype was recorded many times. The gene calls are TRBV12-3 or TRBV12-4 and TRBJ2-7; D may be TRBD1 or TRBD2 (6 bases each). Trimming removed 0 bases at V and 7 bases at J, with 10 bases between. The CDR3 spans 13 residues. The chain's CDR3 is CASSLATGTEQYF. The CDR3 DNA is TGTGCCAGCAGTTTAGCTACAGGGACTGAGCAGTACTTC.

This clonotype is a singleton in its sample. The chain uses TRBV20-1 and TRBJ2-1; TRBD2 agrees at 14 bases. The J segment lost 11 bases and the V segment lost 5 bases, leaving 8 bases of the junction unmatched. This CDR3 region has 14 residues. Germline V gene data show CDR1 as DFQATT and CDR2 as SNEGSKA (reference sequence). The CDR3 sequence is CSALPGTSGSQQFF. The CDR3 DNA sequence: TGCAGTGCTCTCCCCGGGACTAGCGGGAGTCAGCAGTTCTTC.

The rearrangement joins TRBV12-3 or TRBV12-4 to TRBJ1-1; tentative D call: TRBD1 (5 bases). This CDR3 spans 15 amino acids. The V end lost 6 bases, the J end lost 5 bases, and 19 bases lay between the germline ends. The CDR3, as DNA: TGTGCCAGCAGCCAGAGAACGACAGTCTTGACTGAAGCTTTCTTT. It yields the protein CASSQRTTVLTEAFF.

The chain uses TRBV20-1 and TRBJ2-1, with D possibly being TRBD2 (6 bases). Germline-derived CDR1 and CDR2 are DFQATT and SNEGSKA (reference sequence). Trimming took off 3 bases at V and 7 bases at J, with 7 bases between the two ends. The CDR3 has 11 residues. Here the CDR3 DNA reads TGCAGTGCTAGCGGGAGTAATGAGCAGTTCTTC. As protein: CSASGSNEQFF.

This clonotype has more than one count but fewer than ten. The J gene is TRBJ2-1, the V gene TRBV5-1; D is uncertain. The CDR3 length is 14 residues. Trimming left V 0 bases short and J 5 bases short, with 9 bases between. Germline CDR1 SGHRS, CDR2 YFSETQ. This CDR3 is CASSLAVGNNEQFF. The CDR3 coding sequence is TGCGCCAGCAGCTTGGCCGTAGGGAACAATGAGCAGTTCTTC. Looking up the rest from reference TRBV5-1 and TRBJ2-1 gives the full variable domain: KAGVTQTPRYLIKTRGQQVTLSCSPISGHRSVSWYQQTPGQGLQFLFEYFSETQRNKGNFPGRFSGRQFSNSRSEMNVSTLELGDSALYLCASSLAVGNNEQFFGPGTRLTVL.

The DNA of the CDR3 is TGCAGTGCTAGAGATGTGAAGCGGGAGGGCCCCAATGAGCAGTTCTTC. As protein: CSARDVKREGPNEQFF. The chain is built from TRBV20-1 and TRBJ2-1, with 10 nucleotides matching TRBD2. The CDR3 consists of 16 residues. With V trimmed by 0 bases and J by 6 bases, 8 bases remained unmatched. The germline gives CDR1 DFQATT, CDR2 SNEGSKA (reference sequence).

Here the CDR3 reads CASSLASWGEQYF. CDR3 bases: TGTGCCAGCAGCTTAGCGTCATGGGGGGAGCAGTACTTC. The J gene is TRBJ2-5, the V gene TRBV7-2, with D possibly matching TRBD2 (6 bases). CDR3 length: 13 amino acids. Trimming stripped 0 bases from V and 11 bases from J, with 13 bases between. CDR1 SGHTA and CDR2 FQGNSA come from the germline V gene.

J is TRBJ1-2 and V is TRBV5-6; D ambiguous. V was clipped by 2 bases and J by 4 bases, with 9 bases between them. This CDR3 contains 13 residues. Germline assignment: CDR1 SGHDT and CDR2 YYEEEE. The CDR3 nucleotides are TGTGCCAGCAGCTTAAGCAGCCGCTATGGCTACACCTTC. Protein sequence: CASSLSSRYGYTF.

This clonotype was counted only a few times. The chain combines TRBV7-3 with TRBJ2-1, with D perhaps matching TRBD2 (6 bases). The CDR3 is made up of 17 amino acids. Germline lookup yields CDR1 SGHTA and CDR2 FQGTGA. Trimming removed 6 bases at V and 4 bases at J, with 22 bases between. CDR3 sequence: CASSLSGTAGRYNEQFF. CDR3 sequence (DNA): TGTGCCAGCAGTCTCTCCGGTACAGCGGGTCGATACAATGAGCAGTTCTTC.

The V gene is TRBV25-1, the J gene TRBJ1-3, with D hard to call. With 4 bases removed from V and 0 bases from J, the gap between germline ends came to 10 bases. The CDR3 extends over 15 amino acids. CDR1 is MGHDK and CDR2 is SYGVNS in the germline V gene. In nucleotides, the CDR3 is TGTGCCAGCAGTGGCCCAGCCTACTCTGGAAACACCATATATTTT. Translation: CASSGPAYSGNTIYF.

This clonotype was detected only once. The chain employs TRBV15 and TRBJ2-7; possibly TRBD2 for D (6 bases). The J call is in doubt because the DNA end fits TRBJ2-5 better. Germline lookup yields CDR1 LNHNV and CDR2 YYDKDF (reference sequence). The CDR3 extends over 15 amino acids. Here the CDR3 reads CATSRSTGVGETQYF. The CDR3 region has the DNA TGTGCCACCAGCAGATCCACGGGGGTCGGAGAGACCCAGTACTTC.

This rearrangement joins TRBV4-3 to TRBJ2-1, with 7 positions matching TRBD1. CDR1 is LGHNA and CDR2 is YSLEER in the germline V gene. Trimming cost V 3 bases and J 15 bases; bases outside gene matches: 5. The CDR3 is 11 amino acids. The CDR3 reads CASSQGQRLFF. The DNA of the CDR3 is TGCGCCAGCAGCCAGGGACAGCGGTTGTTCTTC.

V gene TRBV20-1 combines with J gene TRBJ2-7; TRBD2 agrees at 9 bases. The CDR3 loop spans 15 amino acids. Germline V lookup: CDR1 DFQATT, CDR2 SNEGSKA (reference sequence). V shed 1 base, J shed 1 base, and the junction held 5 bases outside the gene matches. The CDR3 DNA sequence: TGCAGTGCTAGAGCGCCTAGCGGGATTTCCTACGAGCAGTACTTC. Translation: CSARAPSGISYEQYF.

V and J are TRBV5-1 and TRBJ2-2; 10 positions agree with TRBD2. V shed 4 bases and J 4 bases; nucleotides not matched to a gene: 7. This CDR3 has 16 amino acids. Germline V gives CDR1 SGHRS, CDR2 YFSETQ. DNA of the CDR3: TGCGCCAGCAGCCCTCCTAGCGGGGGAGGCACCGGGGAGCTGTTTTTT. It is translated as CASSPPSGGGTGELFF.